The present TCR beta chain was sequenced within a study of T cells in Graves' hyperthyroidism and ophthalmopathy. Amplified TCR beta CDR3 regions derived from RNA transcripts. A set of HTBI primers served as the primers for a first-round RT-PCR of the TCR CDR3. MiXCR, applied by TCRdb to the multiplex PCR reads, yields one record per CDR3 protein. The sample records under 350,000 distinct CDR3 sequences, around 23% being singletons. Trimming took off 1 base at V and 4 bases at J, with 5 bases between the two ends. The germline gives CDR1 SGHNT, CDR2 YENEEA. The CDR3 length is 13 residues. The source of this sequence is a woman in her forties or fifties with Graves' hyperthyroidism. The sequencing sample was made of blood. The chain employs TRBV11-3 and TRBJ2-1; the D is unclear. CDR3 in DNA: TGTGCCAGCAGCTTAGCCGTATACAATGAGCAGTTCTTC. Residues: CASSLAVYNEQFF. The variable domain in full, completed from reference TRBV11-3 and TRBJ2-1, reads EAGVVQSPRYKIIEKKQPVAFWCNPISGHNTLYWYLQNLGQGPELLIRYENEEAVDDSQLPKDRFSAERLKGVDSTLKIQPAELGDSAVYLCASSLAVYNEQFFGPGTRLTVL.